This TCR beta chain appears in the sequencing data of a study of OX40 agonist ivuxolimab in advanced cancers. Sequencing used immunoSEQ multiplex PCR; TCRdb keeps in-frame clones, though not all of them. The sample lists approximately 75,000 clones; around 80% were seen once. This clone appeared a few times. CDR3 length: 14 residues. Germline V lookup: CDR1 LGHNA, CDR2 YSLEER. With V trimmed by 4 bases and J by 3 bases, 3 bases remained unmatched. V usage is TRBV4-3 and J usage is TRBJ1-5; 7 positions agree with TRBD1. The input for sequencing was CD4+ or CD8+ T cells sorted from blood, taken in a trial of the OX40 agonist ivuxolimab. This TCR came from an adult with an advanced solid tumor such as melanoma, head and neck, liver or kidney cancer. Written as DNA, the CDR3 is TGCGCCAGCAGCCCCACAGGGGTCAATCAGCCCCAGCATTTT. This translates into CASSPTGVNQPQHF.